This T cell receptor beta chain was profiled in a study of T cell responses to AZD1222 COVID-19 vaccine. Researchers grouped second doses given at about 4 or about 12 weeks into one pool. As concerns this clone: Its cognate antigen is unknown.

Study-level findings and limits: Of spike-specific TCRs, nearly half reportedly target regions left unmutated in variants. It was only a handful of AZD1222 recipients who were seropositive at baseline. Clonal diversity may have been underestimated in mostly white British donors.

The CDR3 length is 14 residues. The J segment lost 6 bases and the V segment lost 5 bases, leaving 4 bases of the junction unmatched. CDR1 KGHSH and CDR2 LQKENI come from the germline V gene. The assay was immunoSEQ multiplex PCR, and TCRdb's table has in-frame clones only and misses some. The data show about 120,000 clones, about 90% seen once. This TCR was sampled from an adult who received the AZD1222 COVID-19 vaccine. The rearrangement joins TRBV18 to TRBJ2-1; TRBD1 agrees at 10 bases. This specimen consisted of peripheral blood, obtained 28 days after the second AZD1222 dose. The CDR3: CASSSGQGSNEQFF. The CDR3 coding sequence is TGTGCCAGCTCATCGGGACAGGGGTCCAATGAGCAGTTCTTC.